Sequencing of this T cell receptor beta chain was carried out in a study of T cell responses to AZD1222 COVID-19 vaccine. Study results and caveats: The number of AZD1222 recipients seropositive at baseline was only five or six. Unmutated variant regions are reportedly the target of nearly half of TCRs that are spike-specific. Possibly, clonal diversity was underestimated; donors were largely white British and included more females. Among vaccine-associated CD4 TCRs, coverage spanned spike, with dominance at 160-218 and 743-854.

Assay: immunoSEQ multiplex PCR; the TCRdb copy retains only in-frame clones and omits some. Seen here are about 76,000 clones, roughly 80% observed once, and the top ten hold approximately 25%. This CDR3 has 15 amino acids. V was pared by 5 bases and J by 4 bases, with 9 bases of the junction left unmatched. The germline V gene has CDR1 LNHDA and CDR2 SQIVND (reference sequence). In the case of this clone: The antigen is unknown.

Sample: peripheral blood, taken 28 days after the second dose of the MenACWY control vaccine. The TCR comes from an adult who received the MenACWY meningococcal vaccine as a control. This chain joins TRBV19 and TRBJ2-7; 9 nucleotides line up with TRBD1. CDR3 sequence (DNA): TGTGCCAGTAGTTCTCGGACAGGGGACTTTTACGAGCAGTACTTC. As protein: CASSSRTGDFYEQYF.